Each of the 23 T cell receptor beta chains below was sequenced from the same sample in a study of blood T cell repertoires in COVID-19. Using immunoSEQ multiplex PCR, the repertoire was profiled, and TCRdb retains in-frame clones only, with some absent. The sample yields roughly 200,000 clones, around 91% seen once. Material: peripheral blood. Source of these receptors: a man in his fifties with acute or convalescent COVID-19.

V and J are TRBV6-5 and TRBJ2-7; perhaps TRBD2 as D (6 bases). Germline CDR1 MNHEY, CDR2 SVGAGI. Trimming took 5 bases from V and 4 from J, leaving 18 bases between them. The CDR3 sequence is 15 residues long. Here the CDR3 reads CASSRSNIGGYEQYF. CDR3 DNA: TGTGCCAGCAGTAGATCGAACATAGGAGGGTACGAGCAGTACTTC.

The chain is built from TRBV29-1 and TRBJ2-3, with 11 bases identical to TRBD2. Germline values: CDR1 SQVTM, CDR2 ANQGSEA. The junction had 2 bases not matched to a gene; V was cut back by 1 base and J by 2 bases. The CDR3 contains 15 residues. CDR3 in DNA: TGCAGCGTTGAAGGGACTAGCGGGCACACAGATACGCAGTATTTT. This translates into CSVEGTSGHTDTQYF.

DNA of the CDR3: TGTGCCAGCAGCAAAGCGGGAGGTACTTCCTACGAGCAGTACTTC. Translation gives CASSKAGGTSYEQYF. This chain joins TRBV5-4 and TRBJ2-7, with TRBD2 identical over 9 bases. Unmatched junction bases numbered 6, after V lost 4 bases and J lost 1 base. The CDR3 runs 15 residues. Germline V lookup: CDR1 SGHNT, CDR2 YYREEE (reference sequence).

This clone has a handful of counts. The chain has TRBV24-1 and TRBJ2-5; 7 nucleotides line up with TRBD1. J was trimmed by 1 base and V by 4 bases; bases with no gene match: 5. This CDR3 is 15 amino acids long. CDR1 and CDR2 (germline): KGHDR, SFDVKD. Written as DNA, the CDR3 is TGTGCCACCAGTGAGCTTGGGACAGTCCAAGAGACCCAGTACTTC. Translation gives CATSELGTVQETQYF.

The CDR3 is CASRVAGGYEQYF. For the CDR3, the DNA is TGTGCCAGCAGGGTCGCAGGGGGCTACGAGCAGTACTTC. This chain connects TRBV27 to TRBJ2-7, with 7 nucleotides matching TRBD1. CDR3 length: 13 amino acids. Germline values: CDR1 MNHEY, CDR2 SMNVEV (reference sequence). The V segment lost 6 bases and the J segment 3 bases; nucleotides outside the gene matches: 5.

CDR3 amino acids: CASGTSRRADTQYF. DNA of the CDR3: TGTGCCAGCGGGACTAGCCGAAGGGCGGATACGCAGTATTTT. J is TRBJ2-3 and V is TRBV6-5, with TRBD2 matching over 9 bases. The junction had 9 bases not matched to a gene; V was cut back by 8 bases and J by 6 bases. Germline V CDR1 and CDR2: MNHEY, SVGAGI. The CDR3 length is 14 residues.

V usage is TRBV6-2 or TRBV6-3 and J usage is TRBJ2-7, with D unclear. In germline, CDR1 is MNHEY, CDR2 SVGEGT. The CDR3 is made up of 14 amino acids. Trimming pared 6 bases from V and 0 bases from J, leaving 12 bases between. The CDR3: CASSLRRGSYEQYV. CDR3 DNA: TGTGCCAGCAGCTTACGGCGCGGCTCCTACGAGCAGTACGTC.

The V gene is TRBV19, the J gene TRBJ1-5; 8 bases align to TRBD1. The CDR3 covers 17 residues. Germline assignment: CDR1 LNHDA and CDR2 SQIVND (reference sequence). V lost 3 bases and J lost 2; bases outside the gene matches: 9. The CDR3, as DNA: TGTGCCAGTAGTATCCCCAGGGGGCGCATAGGCAATCAGCCCCAGCATTTT. It yields the protein CASSIPRGRIGNQPQHF. The complete variable domain, with remaining parts taken from reference TRBV19 and TRBJ1-5, reads DGGITQSPKYLFRKEGQNVTLSCEQNLNHDAMYWYRQDPGQGLRLIYYSQIVNDFQKGDIAEGYSVSREKKESFPLTVTSAQKNPTAFYLCASSIPRGRIGNQPQHFGDGTRLSIL.

This clone was counted once. V usage is TRBV2 and J usage is TRBJ1-4; perhaps TRBD1 as D (5 bases). The CDR3 contains 15 residues. V lost 6 bases, J lost 4 bases, and 15 bases lay in between. Germline CDR1 and CDR2: SNHLY and FYNNEI. The CDR3 protein is CASSLRRRGNEKLFF. Here the CDR3 DNA reads TGTGCCAGCAGCCTCAGGAGAAGGGGTAATGAAAAACTGTTTTTT.

The rearrangement joins TRBV7-8 to TRBJ1-1; D perhaps matches TRBD1 (5 bases). This CDR3 has 14 amino acids. CDR1 and CDR2 (germline): SGHVS, FQNEAQ. V was trimmed by 1 base and J by 7 bases, leaving 13 bases between them. The CDR3 DNA follows: TGTGCCAGCAGCTTAGAATACAGGCAGAATGAAGCTTTCTTT. The encoded protein is CASSLEYRQNEAFF. The full variable domain, completed using reference TRBV7-8 and TRBJ1-1, is GAGVSQSPRYKVAKRGQDVALRCDPISGHVSLFWYQQALGQGPEFLTYFQNEAQLDKSGLPSDRFFAERPEGSVSTLKIQRTQQEDSAVYLCASSLEYRQNEAFFGQGTRLTVV.

The chain joins TRBV4-1 to TRBJ2-7; 7 nucleotides agree with TRBD1. Germline V gene lookup returns CDR1 MGHRA and CDR2 YSYEKL. V shed 4 bases and J 2 bases; nucleotides not matched to a gene: 5. The CDR3 has 14 residues. The CDR3 is CASSRLTGTYEQYF. The CDR3 bases are TGCGCCAGCAGCCGCCTGACAGGGACCTACGAGCAGTACTTC.

The chain has TRBV28 and TRBJ2-1; no clear D. Trimming left V 2 bases short and J 10 bases short, with 12 bases between. Per the germline V gene, CDR1 is MDHEN and CDR2 is SYDVKM. The CDR3 sequence is 13 residues long. The CDR3 DNA reads as TGTGCCAGCAGTTTAACGGGTCCGCGGGAGCAGTTCTTC. Residues: CASSLTGPREQFF.

This clone appeared a few times. V and J are TRBV2 and TRBJ2-7, with D maybe TRBD1 (5 bases). The CDR3 covers 13 residues. Trimming pared 7 bases from V and 1 base from J, leaving 11 bases between. CDR1 and CDR2 (germline): SNHLY, FYNNEI. The DNA of the CDR3 is TGTGCCAGCATGTTCGACAGTTCCTACGAGCAGTACTTC. Its translation: CASMFDSSYEQYF.

This sequence joins TRBV21-1 and TRBJ2-3; the D call in the table, TRBD2, was not verified against the DNA. TRBV21-1 is annotated as a pseudogene. CDR3 length: 17 residues. The CDR3 DNA reads TGTGCCAGCAGCAATAGTTCGACTAGCGGATTCACAGATACGCAGTATTTT. Protein product: CASSNSSTSGFTDTQYF.

The rearrangement uses TRBV6-2 or TRBV6-3 and TRBJ2-7; no firm D call. Germline V gene sequence: CDR1 MNHEY, CDR2 SVGEGT. V dropped 6 bases and J dropped 0 bases, with 18 bases sitting between them. This CDR3 is built from 16 residues. CDR3 protein: CASSSWKSERSYEQYV. The CDR3, as DNA: TGTGCCAGCAGCTCCTGGAAAAGCGAACGCTCCTACGAGCAGTACGTC.

The chain joins TRBV5-4 to TRBJ2-1, with 9 bases that match TRBD2. The V gene's germline CDR1 is SGHNT and CDR2 YYREEE (reference sequence). Trimming cost V 0 bases and J 4 bases; bases outside gene matches: 5. This CDR3 is 16 amino acids long. The CDR3 loop reads CASSLGLAVDYNEQFF. The CDR3 nucleotides are TGTGCCAGCAGCTTGGGACTAGCGGTAGATTACAATGAGCAGTTCTTC.

This clone is a singleton in its sample. V is TRBV10-1 and J is TRBJ2-1; 12 bases are a match to TRBD2. V lost 2 bases to trimming and J lost 8 bases; unmatched junction nucleotides: 10. The CDR3 contains 17 residues. Germline lookup yields CDR1 WNHNN and CDR2 SYGVQD (reference sequence). The CDR3 DNA is TGCGCCAGCAGTGAGGGAATCCTGACTAGCGGGAGCGATGAGCAGTTCTTC. The encoded protein is CASSEGILTSGSDEQFF.

About this clone: One end of the junction does not line up with germline, which may come from a read error. This chain uses TRBV2 with TRBJ1-1; D may be TRBD1 (6 bases). The germline CDR1 and CDR2 sequences are SNHLY and FYNNEI. The CDR3 runs 14 residues. For the CDR3, the DNA is TGTGCCAGCAGGGAAGGAGGGGGGAACACTGAAGCTTTCTTT. Translation: CASREGGGNTEAFF.

The chain recombines TRBV28 with TRBJ2-7; the D gene is possibly TRBD1 (6 bases). From germline, CDR1 is MDHEN and CDR2 SYDVKM. The CDR3 is 15 amino acids. V was pared by 2 bases and J by 4 bases, with 15 bases between. CDR3 coding DNA: TGTGCCAGCAGTTTACGTCAGGGGAATATTTACGAGCAGTACTTC. It specifies CASSLRQGNIYEQYF.

Turning to this clone: An end of the junction does not agree with germline; a read error may underlie this. This rearrangement joins TRBV5-8 to TRBJ1-2, with TRBD1 matching 11 bases. This CDR3 contains 15 residues. Germline assignment: CDR1 SGHTS and CDR2 YDEGEE. The DNA for the CDR3 is TGTGCCAGCACCTTGGCCGGGACAGGGGGCTATGGCTACACCTTC. Translation: CASTLAGTGGYGYTF.

CDR3 sequence reads: CASSQTLTGGFGMNTEAFF. The DNA for the CDR3 is TGTGCCAGCAGCCAAACCCTAACAGGGGGATTTGGTATGAACACTGAAGCTTTCTTT. V gene TRBV3-1 (or the pseudogene TRBV3-2) combines with J gene TRBJ1-1; 8 bases agree with TRBD1. CDR1 is LGHDT and CDR2 is YNNKEL in the germline V gene (reference sequence). The CDR3 runs to 19 residues. V dropped 2 bases and J dropped 0; count of bases not matched to a gene: 14.

The CDR3, as DNA: TGTGCCACCAGCACCCGAGGGGGCCAAGAGACCCAGTACTTC. This sequence encodes CATSTRGGQETQYF. V and J are TRBV15 and TRBJ2-5; maybe TRBD1 (6 bases). The V end was cut by 4 bases, the J end by 1 base, with 10 bases between. CDR1 is LNHNV and CDR2 is YYDKDF in the germline V gene (reference sequence). The CDR3 contains 14 residues.

The rearrangement uses TRBV19 and TRBJ1-2; TRBD1 is a possible D gene (6 bases). Germline CDR1 LNHDA, CDR2 SQIVND (reference sequence). The CDR3 is 12 amino acids. V was clipped by 7 bases and J by 5 bases, with 11 bases between them. The CDR3 loop is CASNRDPYGYTF. In nucleotides, the CDR3 is TGTGCCAGTAACAGGGACCCATATGGCTACACCTTC.